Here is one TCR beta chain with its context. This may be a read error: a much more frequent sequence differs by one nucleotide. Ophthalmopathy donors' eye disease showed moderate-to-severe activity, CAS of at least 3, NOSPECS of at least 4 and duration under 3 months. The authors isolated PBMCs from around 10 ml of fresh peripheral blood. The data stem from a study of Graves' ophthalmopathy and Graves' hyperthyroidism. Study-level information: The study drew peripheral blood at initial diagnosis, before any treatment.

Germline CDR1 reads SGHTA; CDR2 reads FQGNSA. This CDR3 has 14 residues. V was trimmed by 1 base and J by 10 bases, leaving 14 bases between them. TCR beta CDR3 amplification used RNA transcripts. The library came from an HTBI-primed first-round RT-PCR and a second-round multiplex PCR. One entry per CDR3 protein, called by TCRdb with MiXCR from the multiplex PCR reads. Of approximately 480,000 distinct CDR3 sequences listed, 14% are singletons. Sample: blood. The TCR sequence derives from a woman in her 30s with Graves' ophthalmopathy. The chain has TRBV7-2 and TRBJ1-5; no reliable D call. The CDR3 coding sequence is TGTGCCAGCAGCTTAGATTTTCAAAAGCATCCCCAGCATTTT. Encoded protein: CASSLDFQKHPQHF.